Listed below are T cell receptor beta chains from one sample, sequenced in a study of blood T cell repertoires in COVID-19. Assay used: immunoSEQ multiplex PCR; TCRdb lists only in-frame clones, some missing. The sample contains 290,000 or so clones, roughly 80% of which appear only once. The source material was PBMCs or T cells enriched from blood (not recorded which). Receptors originate from a man aged 35-49 years who had been exposed to COVID-19. The CDR3 runs from the conserved cysteine through the conserved F or W.

v_call cdr3_length cdr3_aa
TRBV6-5 13 CASNDRSAYGYTF
TRBV7-6 15 CASSLVAGRAYGQYF
TRBV6-6 15 CASIRDSTNTGELFF
TRBV18 17 CASSPLFTSGRADTQYF
TRBV4-2 14 CASSPSDREETQYF
TRBV9 15 CASSVGVQSNYGYTF
TRBV12-5 14 CASGLVLENQPQHF
TRBV10-3 15 CAISVGAGEVYEQYF
TRBV3-1/TRBV3-2 14 CASSQMEGSYGYTF
TRBV19 13 CASSIRENTEAFF
TRBV11-3 16 CASSGTDTIRTGELFF
TRBV20-1 13 CSASDRNQETQYF
TRBV12-5 13 CASAFNEDSPLHF
TRBV24-1 16 CATSVVGTGGRETQYF
TRBV29-1 14 CSGTGLSNTGELFF
TRBV18 16 CASSPGTGNSGNTIYF
TRBV7-7 13 CASSLTVGETQYF
TRBV15 14 CATTRGGLDQPQHF
TRBV24-1 13 CATSDFDRAGYTF
TRBV11-2 13 CASSFLSTGELFF
TRBV30 13 CAWGTSGRYEQFF
TRBV6-2/TRBV6-3 12 CASSYSGGGYTF
TRBV7-2 16 CASSLSGQGNTGELFF
TRBV5-6 13 CASMEDGNSPLHF
TRBV24-1 16 CATSDPSGTSPDTQYF
TRBV5-1 16 CASSLMGPQYQETQYF
TRBV7-6 18 CASSLMSGRASSGNTIYF
TRBV6-4 14 CASSDSPDRDGYTF
TRBV11-3 14 CASSLRLPGYEQYF
TRBV9 12 CASSVNPSELFF
TRBV29-1 13 CSVESTESYEQYF
TRBV6-5 12 CASRHNRTGKFF
TRBV24-1 18 CATSDSSAGGVRFYGYTF
TRBV19 13 CASGTGLSYGYTF
TRBV19 15 CASQGGARSGNTIYF
TRBV30 15 CAWSIFAGWFSEQYF
TRBV30 16 CAWSRGLAGGKNIQYF
TRBV18 15 CASSPRPRGAGELFF
TRBV6-5 16 CASSYGGTGSTDTQYF
TRBV19 19 CASSMARENPYSGANVLTF
TRBV11-3 14 CAQPRIPSGNTIYF